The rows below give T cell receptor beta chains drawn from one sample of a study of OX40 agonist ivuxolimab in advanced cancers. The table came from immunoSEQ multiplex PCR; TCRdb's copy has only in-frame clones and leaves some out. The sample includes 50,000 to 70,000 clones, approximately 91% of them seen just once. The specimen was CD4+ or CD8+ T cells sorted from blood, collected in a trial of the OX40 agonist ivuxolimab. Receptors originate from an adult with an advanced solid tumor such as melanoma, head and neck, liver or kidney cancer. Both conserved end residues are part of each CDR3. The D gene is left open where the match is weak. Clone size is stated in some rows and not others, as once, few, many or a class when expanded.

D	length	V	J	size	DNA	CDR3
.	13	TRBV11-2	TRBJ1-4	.	TGTGCCAGCAGCCTACGGGGGGACGAAAAACTGTTTTTT	CASSLRGDEKLFF
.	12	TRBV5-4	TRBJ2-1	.	TGTGCCAGCAGCTTGGAGGGGAATGAGCAGTTCTTC	CASSLEGNEQFF
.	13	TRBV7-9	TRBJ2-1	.	TGTGCCAGCAGCTTAGGAGCATTAAATGAGCAGTTCTTC	CASSLGALNEQFF
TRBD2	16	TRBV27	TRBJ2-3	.	TGTGCCAGCAGTATGGGGGCGGGGGGGCGGCTTGATACGCAGTATTTT	CASSMGAGGRLDTQYF
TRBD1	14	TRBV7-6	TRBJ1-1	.	TGTGCCAGCAGCTCGGGACAGCTGAACACTGAAGCTTTCTTT	CASSSGQLNTEAFF
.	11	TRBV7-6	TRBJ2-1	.	TGTGCCAGCTGGGACCGGGGGGAGCAGTTCTTC	CASWDRGEQFF
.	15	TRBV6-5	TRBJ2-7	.	TGTGCCCGATCTAACCGGGACCCTGGGCCCTACGAGCAGTACTTC	CARSNRDPGPYEQYF
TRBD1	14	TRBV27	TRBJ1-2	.	TGTGCCAGCAGTCCCGGGACAGGGGACTATGGCTACACCTTC	CASSPGTGDYGYTF
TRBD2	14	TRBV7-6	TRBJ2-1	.	TGTGCCAGCAGCTTAGAAACTGCGGGAGGAGAGCAGTTCTTC	CASSLETAGGEQFF
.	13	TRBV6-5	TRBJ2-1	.	TGTGCCAGCAGCCTATACTCAGGGGATGAGCAGTTCTTC	CASSLYSGDEQFF
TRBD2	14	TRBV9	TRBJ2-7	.	TGTGCCAGCAGCCCCGAAGGGACTAGCGACGAGCAGTACTTC	CASSPEGTSDEQYF
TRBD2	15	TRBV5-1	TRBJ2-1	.	TGCGCCAGCAGCCTACTAGCGGGATCCTACAATGAGCAGTTCTTC	CASSLLAGSYNEQFF
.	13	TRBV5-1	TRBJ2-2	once	TGCGCCAGCAGCCAACATAACACCGGGGAGCTGTTTTTT	CASSQHNTGELFF
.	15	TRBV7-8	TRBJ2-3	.	TGTGCCAGCAGCTTAGGCAGCGGCAGCACAGATACGCAGTATTTT	CASSLGSGSTDTQYF
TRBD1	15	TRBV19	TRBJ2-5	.	TGTGCCAGTAGTACCCCTCAGGGGGCGGAAGAGACCCAGTACTTC	CASSTPQGAEETQYF
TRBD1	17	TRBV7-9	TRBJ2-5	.	TGTGCCAGCAGCTTTGCCGGACAGGGGCCCACTCAAGAGACCCAGTACTTC	CASSFAGQGPTQETQYF
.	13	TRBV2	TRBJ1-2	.	TGTGCCAGCAGTGAAGGAGGGATCTATGGCTACACCTTC	CASSEGGIYGYTF
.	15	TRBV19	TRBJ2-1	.	TGTGCCAGTAGTATGGAGAGTAGCTCCTACAATGAGCAGTTCTTC	CASSMESSSYNEQFF
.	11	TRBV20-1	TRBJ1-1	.	TGCAGTGCTCCGGACGTAAACGAAGCTTTCTTT	CSAPDVNEAFF
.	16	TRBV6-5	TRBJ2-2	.	TGTGCCAGCAGTTCCGGGGGTACTGCGAACACCGGGGAGCTGTTTTTT	CASSSGGTANTGELFF
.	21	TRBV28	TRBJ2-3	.	TGTGCCAGCAGTTTTTTACCCGGGGTCGGCGGCCTGCGTGGGGGCGCAGATACGCAGTATTTT	CASSFLPGVGGLRGGADTQYF
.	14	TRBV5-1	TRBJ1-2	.	TGCGCCAGCAGCTTCTCGGCGGCCTTGGATGGCTACACCTTC	CASSFSAALDGYTF
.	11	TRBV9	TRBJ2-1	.	TGTGCCAGCAGCGGATTGAATGAGCAGTTCTTC	CASSGLNEQFF
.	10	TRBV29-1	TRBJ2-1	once	TGCAGCGTCTCAGGGTATGAGCAGTTCTTC	CSVSGYEQFF
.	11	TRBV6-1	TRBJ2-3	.	TGTGCCAGCAGTTTTGCCTCCGGGGTCGATTTT	CASSFASGVDF
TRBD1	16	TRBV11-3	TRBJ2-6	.	TGTGCCAGCAGCGGCCGGGACAGTTCTGGGGCCAACGTCCTGACTTTC	CASSGRDSSGANVLTF
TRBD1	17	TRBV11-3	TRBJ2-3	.	TGTGCCAGCAGCTTAGTCCGGGGACAGGGGCCCACAGATACGCAGTATTTT	CASSLVRGQGPTDTQYF
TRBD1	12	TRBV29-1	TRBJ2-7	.	TGCAGCGTTGAGGACAGGGAGGACGAGCAGTACTTC	CSVEDREDEQYF
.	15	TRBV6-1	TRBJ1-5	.	TGTGCCAGCAGTGGGGGCCTCTATAGCAATCAGCCCCAGCATTTT	CASSGGLYSNQPQHF
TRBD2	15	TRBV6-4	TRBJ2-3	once	TGTGCCAGCAGTGGGACTAGCGGGGGCACAGATACGCAGTATTTT	CASSGTSGGTDTQYF
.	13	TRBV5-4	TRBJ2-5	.	TGTGCCAGCAGCTTGAGGGGGACCGAGACCCAGTACTTC	CASSLRGTETQYF
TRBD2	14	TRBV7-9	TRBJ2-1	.	TGTGCCAGCAGCTTAACTAGCGGGTACAATGAGCAGTTCTTC	CASSLTSGYNEQFF
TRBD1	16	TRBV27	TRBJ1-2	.	TGTGCCAGCAGCTTCGTGGGAGGACAGGGACTCTATGGCTACACCTTC	CASSFVGGQGLYGYTF
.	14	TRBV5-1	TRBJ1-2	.	TGCGCCAGCAGCTTGGGCCAGGGTGGCTATGGCTACACCTTC	CASSLGQGGYGYTF
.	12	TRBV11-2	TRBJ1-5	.	TGTGCCAGCAGCCAAGGGGTTCAGCCCCAGCATTTT	CASSQGVQPQHF
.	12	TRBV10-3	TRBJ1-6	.	TGTGCCATCAGTGAGGGGTGGGGCGCCCTCCACTTT	CAISEGWGALHF
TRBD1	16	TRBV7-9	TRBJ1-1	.	TGTGCCAGCAGCGGTTGGACAGGGGGCGCGGTCACTGAAGCTTTCTTT	CASSGWTGGAVTEAFF
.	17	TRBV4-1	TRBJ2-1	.	TGCGCCAGCAGCCAACCCTGGGACGGCAGCTCCTACAATGAGCAGTTCTTC	CASSQPWDGSSYNEQFF
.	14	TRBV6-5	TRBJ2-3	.	TGTGCCAGCAATATAGGGGGGGCCCCAGATACGCAGTATTTT	CASNIGGAPDTQYF
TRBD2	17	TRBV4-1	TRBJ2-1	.	TGCGCCAGCAGCCAAGAGTTGCCTAGCGGACTCTACAATGAGCAGTTCTTC	CASSQELPSGLYNEQFF
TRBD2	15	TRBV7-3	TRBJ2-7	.	TGTGCCAGCAGCTCTACGCCTAGCGGGCCCTACGAGCAGTACTTC	CASSSTPSGPYEQYF
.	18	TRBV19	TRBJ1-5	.	TGTGCCAGTAGTATAGGAACAGTCGGGGTTTATAGCAATCAGCCCCAGCATTTT	CASSIGTVGVYSNQPQHF
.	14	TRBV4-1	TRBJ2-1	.	TGCGCCAGCAGCCAAGTGGGTATCTACAATGAGCAGTTCTTC	CASSQVGIYNEQFF
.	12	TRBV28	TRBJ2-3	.	TGTGCCAGCACCCCCCCCCGTGGTACGCAGTATTTT	CASTPPRGTQYF
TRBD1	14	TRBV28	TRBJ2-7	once	TGTGCCAGCAGTTTTCAAGGGGGCCTTGACGAGCAGTACTTC	CASSFQGGLDEQYF
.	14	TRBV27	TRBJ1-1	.	TGTGCCAGCAGTCCCGGGACGGATGGGACTGAAGCTTTCTTT	CASSPGTDGTEAFF
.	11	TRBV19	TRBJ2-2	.	TGTGCCAGTAGTATCGCCGGGGAGCTGTTTTTT	CASSIAGELFF